The 16 T cell receptor beta chains reported below all come from one sample, sequenced in a study of shared clonotypes between healthy human individuals. Generated by immunoSEQ multiplex PCR, the TCRdb table keeps only in-frame clones and is missing some. Altogether some 1 million clones are present, about 76% being singletons, with the ten largest covering about 1.5%. The source material was memory CD4+ T cells sorted from blood. Noted subset: CD45RA-negative fraction. The origin of the receptors is a man between 18 and 35 years old in good health.

The genes are TRBV2 and TRBJ1-4, with 9 bases lining up with TRBD1. This CDR3 is built from 16 residues. V lost 6 bases to trimming and J lost 5 bases; unmatched junction nucleotides: 10. From germline, CDR1 is SNHLY and CDR2 FYNNEI. The CDR3 DNA sequence: TGTGCCAGCAGCCAAGATTCCGGGACAGGGAATGAAAAACTGTTTTTT. This translates into CASSQDSGTGNEKLFF.

This sequence joins TRBV4-1 and TRBJ2-7; TRBD1 might be the D (5 bases). The CDR3 covers 15 residues. The germline CDR1 and CDR2 sequences are MGHRA and YSYEKL. V lost 1 base to trimming and J lost 0 bases, with 10 bases between them. DNA for the CDR3: TGCGCCAGCAGCCAAGCAGGACATAGCTCCTACGAGCAGTACTTC. It specifies CASSQAGHSSYEQYF.

This clone was recorded a few times. The sample carries other DNA sequences with the same CDR3. The rearrangement links TRBV29-1 to TRBJ2-1; no reliable D call. Trimming pared 1 base from V and 4 bases from J, leaving 2 bases between. Germline V gene lookup returns CDR1 SQVTM and CDR2 ANQGSEA. The CDR3 is 11 residues long. This chain's CDR3 is CSVEGYNEQFF. CDR3 sequence (DNA): TGCAGCGTTGAAGGTTACAATGAGCAGTTCTTC.

The chain employs TRBV30 and TRBJ1-1; TRBD1 agrees at 8 bases. Germline assignment: CDR1 GTSNPN and CDR2 SVGIG (reference sequence). Trimming took 1 base from V and 2 from J; bases not matched to a gene: 6. This CDR3 is built from 15 residues. CDR3 residues: CAWSDRQGRNTEAFF. The CDR3 coding sequence is TGTGCCTGGAGTGACAGACAGGGGAGAAACACTGAAGCTTTCTTT.

This clone turned up a few times. This chain joins TRBV27 and TRBJ2-2, with TRBD1 as a possible D gene (7 bases). V lost 8 bases, J lost 4 bases, and 20 bases lay in between. CDR1 and CDR2 (germline): MNHEY, SMNVEV (reference sequence). This CDR3 comprises 16 residues. CDR3 nucleotide sequence: TGTGCCAGCTCCCTAGGCCCAGGGGGGAGCACCGGGGAGCTGTTTTTT. It codes for CASSLGPGGSTGELFF.

This clone was counted a few times. V and J are TRBV5-4 and TRBJ1-4; 7 positions agree with TRBD1. Germline V lookup: CDR1 SGHNT, CDR2 YYREEE (reference sequence). After removal of 4 bases from V and 4 bases from J, the junction contained 4 bases not matched to a gene. The CDR3 has 14 residues. CDR3 nucleotide sequence: TGTGCCAGCAGCGAGGGACAGCGTAATGAAAAACTGTTTTTT. Translated, it gives CASSEGQRNEKLFF.

As for this clone: The germline gene is not matched at one end of the junction; a read error may be the cause. Other nucleotide sequences in the sample specify the same CDR3. CDR3: CASSPGLAGDTQYF. The CDR3, as DNA: TGTGCTAGCAGTCCCGGACTAGCTGGCGATACGCAGTATTTT. This chain uses TRBV7-7 with TRBJ2-3, with 8 bases aligning to TRBD2. The CDR3 loop spans 14 amino acids. Germline loops: CDR1 SSHAT, CDR2 FNYEAQ (reference sequence).

The chain has TRBV7-3 and TRBJ2-7; possible D gene TRBD1, 7 bases. Trimming removed 2 bases at V and 2 bases at J, with 13 bases between. Germline CDR1 SGHTA, CDR2 FQGTGA. This CDR3 comprises 15 residues. The CDR3 bases are TGTGCCAGCAGCTTAGAGTCAGGGGGGCCCTACGAGCAGTACTTC. Translated: CASSLESGGPYEQYF.

The V call is TRBV30, the J call TRBJ1-2, with 7 bases fitting TRBD1. V shed 0 bases, J shed 8 bases, and the junction held 9 bases outside the gene matches. Germline CDR1 and CDR2: GTSNPN and SVGIG (reference sequence). The CDR3 contains 14 residues. Here the CDR3 DNA reads TGTGCCTGGAGTGTGGGAAGGGGGCGAGAGGGCTACACCTTC. Translation: CAWSVGRGREGYTF.

The sample holds one count of this clone. V gene TRBV7-9 combines with J gene TRBJ2-7, with TRBD2 as a possible D gene (6 bases). The V gene's germline CDR1 is SEHNR and CDR2 FQNEAQ (reference sequence). The CDR3 spans 13 residues. V was pared by 0 bases and J by 5 bases, with 8 bases between. CDR3: CASSLAGGDEQYF. CDR3 in DNA: TGTGCCAGCAGCTTAGCGGGAGGTGACGAGCAGTACTTC.

In DNA, the CDR3 is TGTGCCAGCAGTGACCAGCGGGAGGGCCTCGAGCAGTACTTC. The encoded protein is CASSDQREGLEQYF. The rearrangement joins TRBV2 to TRBJ2-7; TRBD2 matches at 10 bases. This CDR3 is built from 14 residues. V gave up 3 bases and J gave up 6 bases; unmatched junction bases: 5. Germline CDR1 SNHLY, CDR2 FYNNEI.

V is TRBV10-1 and J is TRBJ1-3, with D unclear. V was shortened by 3 bases and J by 2 bases, with 2 bases between the two germline ends. The CDR3 is 12 residues long. Germline V gene data show CDR1 as WNHNN and CDR2 as SYGVQD (reference sequence). CDR3 residues: CASSDPGNTIYF. The CDR3, as DNA: TGCGCCAGCAGTGACCCTGGAAACACCATATATTTT.

CDR3 protein: CASSSLWGTKSSNEQFF. In DNA, the CDR3 is TGTGCCAGCAGCTCCCTGTGGGGGACAAAATCTAGCAATGAGCAGTTCTTC. The genes are TRBV11-2 and TRBJ2-1, with a tentative D call TRBD1 (6 bases). The CDR3 length is 17 residues. Trimming took 4 bases from V and 6 from J, leaving 22 bases between them. The germline gives CDR1 SGHAT, CDR2 FQNNGV.

This clone was seen only once. The chain has TRBV14 and TRBJ2-5, with 9 bases aligning to TRBD2. The CDR3 totals 16 residues. V gave up 1 base and J gave up 5 bases; unmatched junction bases: 8. The germline CDR1 and CDR2 sequences are SGHDN and FVKESK. CDR3 amino acids: CASSQVGGGASETQYF. CDR3 nucleotides: TGTGCCAGCAGCCAAGTCGGCGGGGGGGCTTCGGAGACCCAGTACTTC.

V gene TRBV27 combines with J gene TRBJ2-3, with D perhaps TRBD1 or TRBD2 (6 bases each). V dropped 3 bases and J dropped 4 bases, with 14 bases sitting between them. Germline loops: CDR1 MNHEY, CDR2 SMNVEV (reference sequence). CDR3 size: 15 residues. The CDR3, as DNA: TGTGCCAGCAGTTTTTGGGGGGCTGGCGCAGATACGCAGTATTTT. Amino acid sequence: CASSFWGAGADTQYF.

This clone was detected a few times. Distinct nucleotide sequences in the sample also encode this CDR3. The chain carries TRBV19 and TRBJ2-2; D may be TRBD1 (5 bases). This CDR3 has 15 residues. The germline CDR1 and CDR2 sequences are LNHDA and SQIVND (reference sequence). V lost 3 bases to trimming and J lost 0 bases, with 8 bases between them. The CDR3 nucleotides read TGTGCCAGTAGTATCGACAGTTCGAACACCGGGGAGCTGTTTTTT. Its protein is CASSIDSSNTGELFF.